What follows are 9 T cell receptor beta chains derived from one specimen sequenced in a study of T-cell memory formation after mild COVID-19. TCRdb ran MiXCR on the 5' RACE reads and lists one entry per CDR3 protein. The sample records fewer than 600,000 distinct CDR3 sequences, roughly 21% being singletons. What was sequenced was PBMCs or a T cell subset sorted from them (not recorded which). The receptors derive from an adult woman who had mild COVID-19 (a few samples of this study predate the infection). Cell type and time point are not known.

This clonotype appeared a few times. V gene TRBV12-3 or TRBV12-4 combines with J gene TRBJ1-1, with D perhaps TRBD1 (6 bases). The V end lost 4 bases, the J end lost 6 bases, and 12 bases lay between the germline ends. The CDR3 length is 13 residues. The chain's CDR3 is CASSSQGGAEAFF. The CDR3 nucleotides are TGTGCCAGCAGTTCACAGGGAGGAGCTGAAGCTTTCTTT.

The chain is built from TRBV5-1 and TRBJ2-7, with D perhaps TRBD2 (6 bases). Germline assignment: CDR1 SGHRS and CDR2 YFSETQ. This CDR3 contains 12 residues. Trimming cost V 6 bases and J 1 base, with 8 bases left between them. Written as DNA, the CDR3 is TGCGCCAGCACGGGGACTTCCTACGAGCAGTACTTC. Protein: CASTGTSYEQYF.

The genes are TRBV6-2 or TRBV6-3 and TRBJ1-1, with a possible D match to TRBD1 (5 bases). The CDR3 covers 15 residues. V lost 5 bases and J lost 0, with 13 bases in between. The germline gives CDR1 MNHEY, CDR2 SVGEGT. The CDR3 sequence: CASSDYGGMNTEAFF. The CDR3 DNA follows: TGTGCCAGCAGTGACTACGGGGGTATGAACACTGAAGCTTTCTTT.

The V gene is TRBV7-2, the J gene TRBJ2-1, with a tentative D call TRBD1 (5 bases). The germline V and J ends were trimmed by 5 bases and 10 bases, with 15 bases remaining between them. This CDR3 is built from 13 residues. Germline V gives CDR1 SGHTA, CDR2 FQGNSA. The CDR3 nucleotides read TGTGCCAGCAGCGCCCAGGCAGGGTACGAGCAGTTCTTC. Encoded protein: CASSAQAGYEQFF.

J is TRBJ2-5 and V is TRBV3-1; TRBD2 aligns across 11 bases. From germline, CDR1 is LGHDT and CDR2 YNNKEL (reference sequence). CDR3 length: 18 amino acids. Unmatched junction bases numbered 14, after V lost 3 bases and J lost 5 bases. CDR3 nucleotides: TGTGCCAGCAGCCACCCTCACTTACTAGCGGGAGTTGGGGAGACCCAGTACTTC. Translating gives CASSHPHLLAGVGETQYF.

CDR3 sequence: CASSQPILQGANSPLHF. DNA of the CDR3: TGTGCCAGCAGTCAACCTATCTTACAGGGGGCAAATTCACCCCTCCACTTT. The V and J genes are TRBV6-6 and TRBJ1-6, with 9 nucleotides matching TRBD1. V was pared by 5 bases and J by 7 bases, with 12 bases of the junction left unmatched. The CDR3 is 17 residues long. Per germline, CDR1 MNHNY and CDR2 SVGAGI (reference sequence).

This clonotype was observed at least ten times. V is TRBV7-3 and J is TRBJ2-3, with unresolved D. Trimming took 4 bases from V and 0 from J, leaving 5 bases between them. The CDR3 contains 13 residues. CDR1 SGHTA and CDR2 FQGTGA come from the germline V gene. In nucleotides, the CDR3 is TGTGCCAGCAGCTCCATTAGCACAGATACGCAGTATTTT. Translation gives CASSSISTDTQYF. Based on the CDR3 plus reference TRBV7-3 and TRBJ2-3, the full variable domain is GAGVSQTPSNKVTEKGKYVELRCDPISGHTALYWYRQSLGQGPEFLIYFQGTGAADDSGLPNDRFFAVRPEGSVSTLKIQRTERGDSAVYLCASSSISTDTQYFGPGTRLTVL.

This chain connects TRBV4-2 to TRBJ2-3; D is ambiguous. Germline CDR1 is LGHNA and CDR2 is YNFKEQ. The CDR3 is 17 residues long. Trimming cost V 1 base and J 0 bases, with 14 bases left between them. The CDR3 reads CASSQGIKSTSTDTQYF. The CDR3, as DNA: TGTGCCAGCAGCCAAGGAATAAAGTCCACTAGCACAGATACGCAGTATTTT.

The gene calls are TRBV7-6 and TRBJ2-1, with 10 bases fitting TRBD2. Trimming took 5 bases from V and 3 from J; bases not matched to a gene: 7. Germline CDR1 is SGHVS and CDR2 is FNYEAQ. This CDR3 has 16 residues. The CDR3 DNA reads as TGTGCCAGCAGCAAAAGAGGGACTAGCGTCTACAATGAGCAGTTCTTC. Translation: CASSKRGTSVYNEQFF. Supplemented by reference TRBV7-6 and TRBJ2-1, the full variable domain reads GAGVSQSPRYKVTKRGQDVALRCDPISGHVSLYWYRQALGQGPEFLTYFNYEAQQDKSGLPNDRFSAERPEGSISTLTIQRTEQRDSAMYRCASSKRGTSVYNEQFFGPGTRLTVL.